These 3 T cell receptor beta chains were sequenced from one sample in a study of T cell responses to AZD1222 COVID-19 vaccine. Some clones are missing from TCRdb's copy, which holds only in-frame ones; the method was immunoSEQ multiplex PCR. Seen here are 73,000 or so clones, around four fifths observed once, and the top ten hold under 7%. Here the sequenced sample was peripheral blood, taken on day 0 of AZD1222 vaccination. The receptors were sampled from an adult in good health.

This clone was picked up one time. The V call is TRBV27, the J call TRBJ2-7, with D possibly being TRBD1 (6 bases). Trimming took off 2 bases at V and 0 bases at J, with 11 bases between the two ends. Per germline, CDR1 MNHEY and CDR2 SMNVEV (reference sequence). This CDR3 region has 15 residues. CDR3 coding DNA: TGTGCCAGCAGTTTAAGCAGGGGTAGCTCCTACGAGCAGTACTTC. Protein: CASSLSRGSSYEQYF.

This chain uses TRBV27 with TRBJ2-6; the D call may be TRBD1 or TRBD2 (5 bases each). The CDR3 is 16 amino acids. Between the trimmed V and J ends, which lost 4 bases and 0 bases, there was a span of 10 bases. Germline CDR1 and CDR2: MNHEY and SMNVEV (reference sequence). This chain's CDR3 is CASSSGRTSGANVLTF. In DNA form, the CDR3 reads TGTGCCAGCAGTTCGGGACGGACCTCTGGGGCCAACGTCCTGACTTTC.

CDR3 sequence (DNA): TGCAGCGCCGAAGGGGCCGGATCTGGAAACACCATATATTTT. Encoded protein: CSAEGAGSGNTIYF. The V gene is TRBV29-1, the J gene TRBJ1-3; D may be TRBD1 (5 bases). Trimming took off 7 bases at V and 1 base at J, with 14 bases between the two ends. Germline V gene sequence: CDR1 SQVTM, CDR2 ANQGSEA. The CDR3 sequence is 14 residues long. Full variable domain (remainder filled in from reference TRBV29-1 and TRBJ1-3): SAVISQKPSRDICQRGTSLTIQCQVDSQVTMMFWYRQQPGQSLTLIATANQGSEATYESGFVIDKFPISRPNLTFSTLTVSNMSPEDSSIYLCSAEGAGSGNTIYFGEGSWLTVV.